A selection of T cell receptor beta chains follows, all from one sample in a study of T cell responses to AZD1222 COVID-19 vaccine. Libraries were prepared by immunoSEQ multiplex PCR; TCRdb keeps only in-frame clonotypes and omits some of them. The sample consists of 100,000 to 150,000 clones, 90% to 95% of them appearing once. The sequences come from peripheral blood, collected on day 0 of AZD1222 vaccination. Receptors originate from an adult in good health. Each CDR3 is given with its conserved first and last residue. The D gene is left open where the match is weak. A clone size is listed for some rows: how often the clone was seen (once, few, many), or a class if it is expanded.

size | J | D | V | DNA | CDR3
- | TRBJ1-5 | - | TRBV18 | TGTGCCAGCTCACCGAAAGTGGGAAACTCTAATCAGCCCCAGCATTTT | CASSPKVGNSNQPQHF
- | TRBJ1-5 | - | TRBV6-2/TRBV6-3 | TGTGCCAGCAGTTACCAGGGAAGAGATCAGCCCCAGCATTTT | CASSYQGRDQPQHF
- | TRBJ2-7 | TRBD2 | TRBV6-1 | TGTGCCAGCAGTGAGGAAGGGACTAGTCTCTACGAGCAGTACTTC | CASSEEGTSLYEQYF
- | TRBJ1-2 | TRBD1 | TRBV5-6 | TGTGCCAGCAGTAAAGTACGGGACAGGTTTCACTATGGCTACACCTTC | CASSKVRDRFHYGYTF
- | TRBJ2-1 | - | TRBV6-2/TRBV6-3 | TGTGCCAGCAGTTACTTCATGGCGAGACAGCAGTTCTTC | CASSYFMARQQFF
- | TRBJ1-1 | - | TRBV6-5 | TGTGCCAGCAGTTCTCTCTTCGACAGGACGAACACTGAAGCTTTCTTT | CASSSLFDRTNTEAFF
- | TRBJ1-1 | - | TRBV30 | TGTGCCTGGAGTGAAAGGGGATCGGGCACTGAAGCTTTCTTT | CAWSERGSGTEAFF
- | TRBJ2-2 | TRBD1 | TRBV7-3 | TGTGCCAGCAGCTCCGACAGGGCGGTGGGCACCGGGGAGCTGTTTTTT | CASSSDRAVGTGELFF
- | TRBJ2-5 | TRBD2 | TRBV13 | TGTGCCAGCAGCTCCCGACTAGCGGGGACCCAAGAGACCCAGTACTTC | CASSSRLAGTQETQYF
- | TRBJ1-1 | - | TRBV30 | TGTGCCTGGAGTAGAGGGTCCCAGACTGAAGCTTTCTTT | CAWSRGSQTEAFF
few | TRBJ2-7 | - | TRBV5-6 | TGTGCCAGCAGCTTGGGCGGGGTAGTCTACGAGCAGTACTTC | CASSLGGVVYEQYF
- | TRBJ1-1 | TRBD1 | TRBV20-1 | TGCAGTGCTAGTACCGGGACAGGGGGATACACTGAAGCTTTCTTT | CSASTGTGGYTEAFF
- | TRBJ1-1 | TRBD1 | TRBV18 | TGTGCCAGCTCACCAACAGGGGGAGAGACTGAAGCTTTCTTT | CASSPTGGETEAFF